Listed here are 30 T cell receptor beta chains from one sample, sequenced in a study of vaccination and CD4 T cells after COVID-19. No cognate antigen is known for these TCRs. Sequenced with the Oncomine TCR Beta short-read assay was DNA taken from cultured CD4+ T cells. Via MiXCR, TCRdb re-called the PCR reads, giving one row per CDR3 protein. Found here are about 23,000 distinct CDR3 sequences, 67% of them singletons; the top ten hold about a fifth. Treatment denoted: roughly 10-day PBMC culture with coronavirus spike peptide pools or control peptides (ViraFEST assay). The sample in question was CD4+ T cells from blood, cultured in vitro, obtained after SARS-CoV-2 vaccination. The receptors shown here come from a human donor who received a COVID-19 vaccine.

Worth noting for this clonotype: The junction departs from germline at one end; a sequencing error may be responsible. This chain connects TRBV30 to TRBJ2-7; 15 bases fit TRBD2. Germline-derived CDR1 and CDR2 are GTSNPN and SVGIG (reference sequence). This CDR3 spans 15 amino acids. Here the CDR3 reads CAWSSGLAGGTTLAF. The CDR3 DNA reads as TGTGCCTGGAGTAGCGGACTAGCGGGGGGGACGACGCTCGCTTTC.

This clonotype was found a few times. The V gene is TRBV20-1, the J gene TRBJ1-2; 7 bases align to TRBD1. CDR3 length: 14 residues. CDR1 and CDR2 (germline): DFQATT, SNEGSKA (reference sequence). The junction had 7 bases not matched to a gene; V was cut back by 2 bases and J by 4 bases. The CDR3 here is CSARKDGTAYGYTF. The DNA for the CDR3 is TGCAGTGCTAGAAAAGACGGGACAGCCTATGGCTACACCTTC.

The sample holds a few counts of this clonotype. The chain joins TRBV6-2 or TRBV6-3 to TRBJ1-3; D gene ambiguous. V dropped 10 bases and J dropped 1 base, with 11 bases sitting between them. The germline CDR1 and CDR2 sequences are MNHEY and SVGEGT. The CDR3 consists of 13 residues. Here the CDR3 DNA reads TGTGCCACCCTCAGGAAGTCTGGAAACACCATATATTTT. Translated, it gives CATLRKSGNTIYF.

This clonotype was seen only a few times. The V gene is TRBV7-2, the J gene TRBJ1-2; D may be TRBD1 (5 bases). Trimming removed 0 bases at V and 0 bases at J, with 14 bases between. The germline V gene has CDR1 SGHTA and CDR2 FQGNSA. The CDR3 is 17 amino acids. The CDR3 DNA reads TGTGCCAGCAGCTTAGCGGGTGGGGGACGGGCTAACTATGGCTACACCTTC. It translates to CASSLAGGGRANYGYTF.

This rearrangement joins TRBV10-3 to TRBJ1-1; 7 nucleotides line up with TRBD1. The CDR3 is 18 residues long. Trimming took 0 bases from V and 7 from J; bases not matched to a gene: 17. CDR1 and CDR2 (germline): ENHRY, SYGVKD. The CDR3 nucleotides are TGTGCCATCAGTGAGTCGTTTGCCGCCGACAGGGATCAGGGTGAAGCTTTCTTT. Protein: CAISESFAADRDQGEAFF.

The rearrangement joins TRBV6-5 to TRBJ2-3; TRBD2 aligns across 8 bases. The CDR3 length is 18 residues. The V gene's germline CDR1 is MNHEY and CDR2 SVGAGI. J gave up 0 bases and V 3 bases, and 11 bases lay outside the gene matches. CDR3 residues: CASSYGLAGGASTDTQYF. The CDR3 DNA sequence: TGTGCCAGCAGTTATGGGCTAGCGGGTGGCGCTAGCACAGATACGCAGTATTTT.

V is TRBV24-1 and J is TRBJ1-2, with TRBD1 matching over 7 bases. The CDR3 runs 16 residues. The V and J ends lost 5 bases and 8 bases, in that order; junction bases with no gene match: 16. The germline CDR1 and CDR2 sequences are KGHDR and SFDVKD. This chain's CDR3 is CATSGRTGGYPEGYTF. As DNA, the CDR3 is TGTGCCACCAGTGGCCGGACAGGCGGCTATCCGGAGGGCTACACCTTC.

This chain links TRBV6-1 with TRBJ1-1; D may be TRBD1 (5 bases). From germline, CDR1 is MNHNS and CDR2 SASEGT. CDR3 length: 15 amino acids. The V end was cut by 7 bases, the J end by 0 bases, with 15 bases between. DNA for the CDR3: TGTGCCAGCACCCAGGGCCATATGGTGAACACTGAAGCTTTCTTT. Residues: CASTQGHMVNTEAFF.

The chain links TRBV2 to TRBJ1-5; 10 bases are a match to TRBD1. Losses at the gene ends were 2 bases for V and 0 bases for J; bases not matched to a gene: 7. Germline assignment: CDR1 SNHLY and CDR2 FYNNEI. The CDR3 is 18 amino acids. The CDR3 reads CASSEFYDRGLSNQPQHF. The CDR3 nucleotides are TGTGCCAGCAGTGAATTCTACGACAGGGGGCTTAGCAATCAGCCCCAGCATTTT.

The chain combines TRBV11-3 with TRBJ2-2, with unresolved D. The CDR3 has 15 amino acids. Germline values: CDR1 SGHNT, CDR2 YENEEA. Trimming left V 2 bases short and J 7 bases short, with 14 bases between. This CDR3 reads CASSLQFLDGGELFF. For the CDR3, the DNA is TGTGCCAGCAGCTTACAGTTCTTGGACGGCGGGGAGCTGTTTTTT.

The rearrangement links TRBV12-3 or TRBV12-4 to TRBJ2-1, with 13 positions matching TRBD2. The length of the CDR3 is 18 residues. V gave up 5 bases and J gave up 1 base; unmatched junction bases: 8. Here the CDR3 reads CASSPQTSGGRSYNEQFF. CDR3 DNA: TGTGCCAGCAGTCCTCAGACTAGCGGGGGGCGATCCTACAATGAGCAGTTCTTC.

The chain carries TRBV20-1 and TRBJ1-4, with D uncertain. The CDR3 consists of 13 residues. The germline gives CDR1 DFQATT, CDR2 SNEGSKA (reference sequence). V was cut by 2 bases and J by 0 bases, with 4 bases left in between. The CDR3 loop is CSARRSTNEKLFF. The CDR3 coding sequence is TGCAGTGCTAGAAGGTCAACTAATGAAAAACTGTTTTTT.

The table lists this clonotype with a count of one. The chain joins TRBV10-2 to TRBJ2-7; 8 nucleotides align to TRBD1. CDR1 is WSHSY, CDR2 SAAADI, per germline. This CDR3 is built from 13 residues. Losses at the gene ends were 6 bases for V and 2 bases for J; bases not matched to a gene: 3. CDR3 in DNA: TGCGCCAGCAGGGGACAGGCTACCTACGAGCAGTACTTC. Its translation is CASRGQATYEQYF.

V and J are TRBV5-1 and TRBJ1-1; 8 bases are a match to TRBD1. Germline CDR1 is SGHRS and CDR2 is YFSETQ. The CDR3 has 16 residues. V lost 0 bases to trimming and J lost 1 base; unmatched junction nucleotides: 5. The CDR3: CASSLGTGIGNTEAFF. DNA for the CDR3: TGCGCCAGCAGCTTGGGGACAGGGATTGGGAACACTGAAGCTTTCTTT. The full variable domain, with the rest looked up from reference TRBV5-1 and TRBJ1-1, is KAGVTQTPRYLIKTRGQQVTLSCSPISGHRSVSWYQQTPGQGLQFLFEYFSETQRNKGNFPGRFSGRQFSNSRSEMNVSTLELGDSALYLCASSLGTGIGNTEAFFGQGTRLTVV.

With respect to this clonotype: One junction end disagrees with the germline gene, perhaps due to a read error. The V gene is TRBV27, the J gene TRBJ1-2, with D tentatively TRBD1 (6 bases). There are 16 residues in the CDR3. The germline CDR1 and CDR2 sequences are MNHEY and SMNVEV (reference sequence). This chain's CDR3 is CASSLSFRGADYGYTF. The DNA for the CDR3 is TGTGCCAGCAGTTTATCGTTCCGGGGGGCTGACTATGGCTACACCTTT.

This clonotype was recorded a few times. The J gene is TRBJ1-1, the V gene TRBV24-1, with TRBD1 as a possible D gene (6 bases). CDR3 length: 14 amino acids. The germline V and J ends were trimmed by 10 bases and 1 base, with 15 bases remaining between them. Germline-derived CDR1 and CDR2 are KGHDR and SFDVKD. The CDR3 DNA reads TGTGCCACGAAACCGGAGGGGGAGAACACTGAAGCTTTCTTT. Translation gives CATKPEGENTEAFF.

This clonotype was detected once. This sequence joins TRBV24-1 and TRBJ2-7; 7 nucleotides align to TRBD1. The CDR3 extends over 14 amino acids. Losses at the gene ends were 3 bases for V and 2 bases for J; bases not matched to a gene: 3. The germline CDR1 and CDR2 sequences are KGHDR and SFDVKD. The CDR3 region is CATSDPGTAYEQYF. DNA of the CDR3: TGTGCCACCAGTGATCCCGGGACAGCCTACGAGCAGTACTTC.

This clonotype was seen more than once but under ten times. This rearrangement joins TRBV20-1 to TRBJ2-3, with 9 bases matching TRBD2. Germline lookup yields CDR1 DFQATT and CDR2 SNEGSKA (reference sequence). Unmatched junction bases numbered 9, after V lost 6 bases and J lost 2 bases. CDR3 size: 15 residues. CDR3 in DNA: TGCAGTGCAGATATAGCGGGGGCCGACACAGATACGCAGTATTTT. Its protein product is CSADIAGADTDTQYF.

V usage is TRBV10-3 and J usage is TRBJ2-7; either TRBD1 or TRBD2 may supply D (5 bases each). The V end lost 6 bases, the J end lost 6 bases, and 18 bases lay between the germline ends. The CDR3 extends over 14 amino acids. Germline values: CDR1 ENHRY, CDR2 SYGVKD. CDR3 sequence (DNA): TGTGCCATCAGGGAAAGGACTCTTCAGGGCGAGCAGTACTTC. Its protein product is CAIRERTLQGEQYF.

The chain is built from TRBV6-1 and TRBJ2-2, with TRBD2 matching 7 bases. This CDR3 is built from 18 residues. The V and J ends lost 10 bases and 6 bases, in that order; junction bases with no gene match: 23. The germline V gene encodes CDR1 MNHNS and CDR2 SASEGT. The DNA of the CDR3 is TGTGCCATCGATCCCCCTGGGACTTGGGATCTAGCGGCCGGGGAGCTGTTTTTT. This codes for CAIDPPGTWDLAAGELFF.

The rearrangement links TRBV6-5 to TRBJ2-1; D may be TRBD1 (5 bases). The CDR3 is 14 residues long. V shed 4 bases and J shed 3 bases, with 10 bases lying between them. CDR1 and CDR2 from the germline V gene are MNHEY and SVGAGI. CDR3 in DNA: TGTGCCAGCAGTTTCGACAGATTCTACAATGAGCAGTTCTTC. It specifies CASSFDRFYNEQFF.

This chain links TRBV19 with TRBJ2-5; TRBD2 is a possible D gene (5 bases). V was trimmed by 3 bases and J by 7 bases, leaving 12 bases between them. Germline loops: CDR1 LNHDA, CDR2 SQIVND (reference sequence). The CDR3 runs 13 residues. DNA for the CDR3: TGTGCCAGTAGTATGCTGGACGCGGGGACCCAGTACTTC. Protein product: CASSMLDAGTQYF.

The J gene is TRBJ1-2, the V gene TRBV6-1; D is unresolved. V was cut by 7 bases and J by 8 bases, with 20 bases left in between. CDR1 is MNHNS, CDR2 SASEGT, per germline. CDR3 length equals 14 residues. This CDR3 is CASTPRRWVWGYTF. CDR3 sequence (DNA): TGTGCCAGCACCCCACGGCGCTGGGTCTGGGGCTACACCTTC.

Written as DNA, the CDR3 is TGTGCCTGGAGTGGGCAGCAGAACACTGAAGCTTTCTTT. This encodes CAWSGQQNTEAFF. The V call is TRBV30, the J call TRBJ1-1, with unresolved D. Trimming shortened V by 1 base and J by 1 base, and 7 bases separated the two germline ends. CDR1 and CDR2 (germline): GTSNPN, SVGIG (reference sequence). This CDR3 comprises 13 residues.

The rearrangement uses TRBV15 and TRBJ2-3; D is ambiguous. The germline gives CDR1 LNHNV, CDR2 YYDKDF (reference sequence). The CDR3 runs 12 residues. Trimming shortened V by 2 bases and J by 5 bases, and 5 bases separated the two germline ends. CDR3 nucleotide sequence: TGTGCCACCAGCAGAAAAGGAGATACGCAGTATTTT. As protein: CATSRKGDTQYF.

This clonotype was recorded a few times. CDR3 amino acids: CATSDSDREAFF. CDR3 in DNA: TGTGCCACCAGTGACTCGGACCGTGAAGCTTTCTTT. V usage is TRBV24-1 and J usage is TRBJ1-1; no definite D call. The CDR3 contains 12 residues. V shed 4 bases and J shed 7 bases, with 9 bases lying between them. Germline V CDR1 and CDR2: KGHDR, SFDVKD.

The gene calls are TRBV6-2 or TRBV6-3 and TRBJ2-3; 15 bases are a match to TRBD2. The V and J ends lost 6 bases and 10 bases, in that order; junction bases with no gene match: 14. This CDR3 has 17 amino acids. Germline-derived CDR1 and CDR2 are MNHEY and SVGEGT. The CDR3 loop reads CASSPSRTSGGATAQYF. As DNA, the CDR3 is TGTGCCAGCAGCCCATCTCGGACTAGCGGGGGGGCTACGGCGCAGTATTTT.

This clonotype was seen only a few times. J is TRBJ1-1 and V is TRBV7-8; TRBD1 aligns across 8 bases. CDR1 and CDR2 (germline): SGHVS, FQNEAQ. V shed 6 bases, J shed 5 bases, and the junction held 8 bases outside the gene matches. The CDR3 runs 14 residues. The CDR3 DNA reads as TGTGCCAGCAGAATGAGCAGGGGGCGGACTGAAGCTTTCTTT. As protein: CASRMSRGRTEAFF.

The chain recombines TRBV7-2 with TRBJ2-7, with a tentative D call TRBD2 (5 bases). CDR3 length: 14 residues. With 3 bases removed from V and 2 bases from J, the gap between germline ends came to 11 bases. Germline assignment: CDR1 SGHTA and CDR2 FQGNSA. The CDR3 bases are TGTGCCAGCAGCTTCCGGACTGAACCCTACGAGCAGTACTTC. Its translation: CASSFRTEPYEQYF.

V usage is TRBV20-1 and J usage is TRBJ2-3; tentatively, D is TRBD1 or TRBD2 (5 bases each). Germline V gene data show CDR1 as DFQATT and CDR2 as SNEGSKA (reference sequence). The CDR3 loop spans 13 amino acids. V was pared by 1 base and J by 6 bases, with 11 bases between. The CDR3 protein is CSARAIGADTQYF. Here the CDR3 DNA reads TGCAGTGCTAGAGCCATCGGGGCGGATACGCAGTATTTT.